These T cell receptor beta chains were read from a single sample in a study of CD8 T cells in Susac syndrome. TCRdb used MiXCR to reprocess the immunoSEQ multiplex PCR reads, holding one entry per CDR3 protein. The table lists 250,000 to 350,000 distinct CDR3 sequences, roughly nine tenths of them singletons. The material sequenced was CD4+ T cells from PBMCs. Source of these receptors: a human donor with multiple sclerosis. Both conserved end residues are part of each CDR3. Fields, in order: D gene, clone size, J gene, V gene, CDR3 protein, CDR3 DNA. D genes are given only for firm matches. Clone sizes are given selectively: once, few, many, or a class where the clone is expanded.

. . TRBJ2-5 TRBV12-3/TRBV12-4 CASSLAGMIQETQYF TGTGCCAGCAGCCTTGCGGGGATGATCCAAGAGACCCAGTACTTC
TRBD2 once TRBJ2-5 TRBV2 CASSDGLAGGPGEETQYF TGTGCCAGCAGTGACGGACTAGCGGGAGGACCTGGGGAAGAGACCCAGTACTTC
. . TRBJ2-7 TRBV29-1 CSVTPQGYEQYF TGCAGCGTAACCCCTCAGGGATACGAGCAGTACTTC
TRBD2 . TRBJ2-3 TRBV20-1 CSAVIAGAMDTQYF TGCAGTGCTGTAATAGCGGGAGCGATGGATACGCAGTATTTT
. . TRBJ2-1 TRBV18 CASSPPVGGTYNEQFF TGTGCCAGCTCACCACCCGTCGGGGGAACCTACAATGAGCAGTTCTTC
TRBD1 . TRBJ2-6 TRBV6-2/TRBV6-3 CASSDRGPGANVLTF TGTGCCAGCAGCGACAGGGGGCCTGGGGCCAACGTCCTGACTTTC
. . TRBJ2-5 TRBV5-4 CASSLGGASEQETQYF TGTGCCAGCAGCTTGGGTGGGGCTAGCGAACAAGAGACCCAGTACTTC
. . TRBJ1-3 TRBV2 CASSGVRSSGNTIYF TGTGCCAGCAGTGGCGTACGTAGCTCTGGAAACACCATATATTTT
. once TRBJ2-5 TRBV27 CASSPATSETQYF TGTGCCAGCAGTCCAGCGACATCAGAGACCCAGTACTTC
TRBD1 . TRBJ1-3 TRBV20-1 CSARVFGTGGLSGNTIYF TGCAGTGCTAGAGTATTCGGGACAGGAGGTCTCTCTGGAAACACCATATATTTT
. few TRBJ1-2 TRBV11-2 CASSLDPYGYTF TGTGCCAGCAGCTTAGACCCCTATGGCTACACCTTC
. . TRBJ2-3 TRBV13 CASSFGTAGTQYF TGTGCCAGCAGCTTCGGGACGGCCGGCACGCAGTATTTT
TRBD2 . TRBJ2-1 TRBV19 CASSIGLAGFDHLINEQFF TGTGCCAGTAGTATAGGACTAGCGGGATTCGACCACCTGATCAATGAGCAGTTCTTC
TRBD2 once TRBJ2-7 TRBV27 CASNDGTSGRKQYF TGTGCCAGCAACGACGGGACTAGCGGGAGGAAGCAGTACTTC
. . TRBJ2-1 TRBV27 CASRSLTRYNEQFF TGTGCCAGTCGTTCGCTCACCAGATACAATGAGCAGTTCTTC
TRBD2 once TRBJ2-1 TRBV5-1 CASSFAGTRGAGEQFF TGCGCCAGCAGCTTCGCCGGGACTAGGGGGGCAGGGGAGCAGTTCTTC
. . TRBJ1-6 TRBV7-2 CASSLRGDNSPLHF TGTGCCAGCAGCTTAAGGGGTGATAATTCACCCCTCCACTTT
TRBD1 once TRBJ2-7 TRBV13 CASSFQTGSYEQYF TGTGCCAGCAGCTTCCAGACAGGGTCCTACGAGCAGTACTTC
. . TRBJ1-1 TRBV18 CASSLARANTEAFF TGTGCCAGCTCACTCGCCAGGGCGAACACTGAAGCTTTCTTT
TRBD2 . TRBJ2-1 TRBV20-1 CSALGLAGALVNEQFF TGCAGTGCCCTAGGCCTAGCGGGGGCCTTAGTCAATGAGCAGTTCTTC
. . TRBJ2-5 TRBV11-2 CASSFSSAAMSRTQYF TGTGCCAGCAGCTTTTCGTCCGCAGCAATGTCCCGGACCCAGTACTTC
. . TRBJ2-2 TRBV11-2 CASSDIRANTGELFF TGTGCCAGCAGCGATATCAGGGCCAACACCGGGGAGCTGTTTTTT
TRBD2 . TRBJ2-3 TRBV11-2 CATGILAGRDTQYF TGTGCCACCGGCATACTAGCGGGGAGAGATACGCAGTATTTT
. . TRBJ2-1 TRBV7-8 CATIPSRGSYNEQFF TGTGCCACCATCCCTTCCAGGGGCTCCTACAATGAGCAGTTCTTC
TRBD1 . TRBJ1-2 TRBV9 CASSSPNRGYGYTF TGTGCCAGCAGCTCCCCCAACAGGGGCTATGGCTACACCTTC
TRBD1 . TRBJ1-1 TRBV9 CASSVGGQGRALEAFF TGTGCCAGCAGCGTAGGAGGACAGGGGAGGGCCCTTGAAGCTTTCTTT
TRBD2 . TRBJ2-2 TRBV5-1 CASSPRPGGRATGELFF TGCGCCAGCAGCCCCAGACCCGGCGGGAGGGCCACCGGGGAGCTGTTTTTT
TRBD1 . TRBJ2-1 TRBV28 CASINPTGSRGNEQFF TGTGCCAGTATAAACCCGACAGGGTCCCGAGGAAATGAGCAGTTCTTC
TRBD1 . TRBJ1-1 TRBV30 CAWRYSRDSTEAFF TGTGCCTGGAGGTATTCCCGGGACAGTACTGAAGCTTTCTTT
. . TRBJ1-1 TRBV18 CASSPPIKGEGTEAFF TGTGCCAGCTCACCACCCATTAAGGGCGAGGGGACTGAAGCTTTCTTT
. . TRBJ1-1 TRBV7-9 CASNLGLGGSNTEAFF TGTGCCAGCAACTTAGGATTGGGCGGATCGAACACTGAAGCTTTCTTT
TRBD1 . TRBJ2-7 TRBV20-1 CSANDRGHEQYF TGCAGTGCTAATGACAGGGGCCACGAGCAGTACTTC
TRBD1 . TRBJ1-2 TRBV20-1 CSAGQGGEYGYTF TGCAGTGCTGGACAGGGCGGGGAGTATGGCTACACCTTC
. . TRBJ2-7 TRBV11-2 CASSLTRDAAYEQYF TGTGCCAGCAGCTTAACCAGAGACGCCGCCTACGAGCAGTACTTC
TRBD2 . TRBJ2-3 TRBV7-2 CASSSGTIGTDTQYF TGTGCCAGCAGCTCCGGGACTATCGGCACAGATACGCAGTATTTT
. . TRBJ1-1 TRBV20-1 CSARGVKTPAFF TGCAGTGCTAGGGGGGTGAAAACCCCAGCTTTCTTT
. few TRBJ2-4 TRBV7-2 CASSLVGLNIQYF TGTGCCAGCAGCTTAGTCGGGTTAAACATTCAGTACTTC
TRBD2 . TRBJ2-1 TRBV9 CASSGTSGRWDNEQFF TGTGCCAGCAGCGGCACTAGCGGGAGGTGGGACAATGAGCAGTTCTTC
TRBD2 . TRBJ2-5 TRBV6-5 CASSPINGGVETQYF TGTGCCAGCAGTCCAATCAACGGGGGGGTGGAGACCCAGTACTTC
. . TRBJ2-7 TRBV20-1 CSAPDYRGGSYEQYF TGCAGTGCGCCTGACTACAGGGGGGGCTCCTACGAGCAGTACTTC
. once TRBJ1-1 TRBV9 CASSVGQDFTAFF TGTGCCAGCAGCGTGGGGCAGGACTTCACAGCTTTCTTT
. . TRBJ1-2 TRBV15 CATSSHSPATDPYGYTF TGTGCCACCAGCAGCCATTCGCCGGCGACAGACCCGTATGGCTACACCTTC
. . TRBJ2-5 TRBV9 CASSPLVGLETQYF TGTGCCAGCAGCCCCCTGGTCGGTTTGGAGACCCAGTACTTC
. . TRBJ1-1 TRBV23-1 CASSHVSTINTEAFF TGCGCCAGCAGTCATGTCAGCACCATTAACACTGAAGCTTTCTTT
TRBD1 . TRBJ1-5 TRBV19 CATRDRGFNQPQHF TGTGCCACCCGGGACAGGGGGTTCAATCAGCCCCAGCATTTT
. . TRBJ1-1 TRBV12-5 CASGSRNTEAFF TGTGCTAGTGGCTCCCGTAACACTGAAGCTTTCTTT
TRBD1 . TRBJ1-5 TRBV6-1 CASSETGTGQPQHF TGTGCCAGCAGTGAGACAGGGACCGGGCAGCCCCAGCATTTT
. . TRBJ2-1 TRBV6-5 CASSTGPRPQFF TGTGCCAGCAGTACGGGACCACGGCCGCAGTTCTTC
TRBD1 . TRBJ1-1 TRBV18 CASGQEFRQAFF TGTGCCAGCGGACAGGAGTTTCGACAAGCTTTCTTT
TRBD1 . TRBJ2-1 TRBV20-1 CSAHDRDSEQFF TGCAGTGCCCACGACAGGGACAGTGAGCAGTTCTTC
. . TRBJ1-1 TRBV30 CACNTEAFF TGTGCCTGTAACACTGAAGCTTTCTTT
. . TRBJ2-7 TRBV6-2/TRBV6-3 CASSQASYKEQYF TGTGCCAGCAGCCAAGCGTCTTATAAGGAGCAGTACTTC